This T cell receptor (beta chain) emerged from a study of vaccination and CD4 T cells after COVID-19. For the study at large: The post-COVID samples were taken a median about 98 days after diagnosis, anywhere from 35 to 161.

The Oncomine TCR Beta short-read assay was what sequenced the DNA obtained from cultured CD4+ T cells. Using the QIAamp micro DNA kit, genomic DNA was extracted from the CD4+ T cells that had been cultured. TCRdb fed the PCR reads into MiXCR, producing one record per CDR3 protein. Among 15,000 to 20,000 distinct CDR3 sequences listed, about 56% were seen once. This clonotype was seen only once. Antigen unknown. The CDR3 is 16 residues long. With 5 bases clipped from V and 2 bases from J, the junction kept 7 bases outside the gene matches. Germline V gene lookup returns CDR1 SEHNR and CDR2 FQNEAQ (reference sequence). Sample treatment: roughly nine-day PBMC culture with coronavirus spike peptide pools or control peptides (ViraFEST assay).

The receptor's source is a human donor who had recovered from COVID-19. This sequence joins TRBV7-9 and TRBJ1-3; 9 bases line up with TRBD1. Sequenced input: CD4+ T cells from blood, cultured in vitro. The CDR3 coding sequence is TGTGCCAGCAGCGCTTCTACAGGGGGCGCTGGAAACACCATATATTTT. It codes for CASSASTGGAGNTIYF. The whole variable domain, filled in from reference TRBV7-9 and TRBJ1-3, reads DTGVSQNPRHKITKRGQNVTFRCDPISEHNRLYWYRQTLGQGPEFLTYFQNEAQLEKSRLLSDRFSAERPKGSFSTLEIQRTEQGDSAMYLCASSASTGGAGNTIYFGEGSWLTVV.